Sequencing of this T cell receptor beta chain was carried out in a study of immune evolution from preneoplasia to lung adenocarcinoma. Broader study findings: Normal lung had the highest top T cell clone frequencies.

As for this clone: Its specificity is unknown.

Clones were sequenced by immunoSEQ multiplex PCR, and TCRdb holds only the in-frame ones, with some missing. This sample has 9,900 or so clones, with approximately 78% found just once. Macro-dissection enriched premalignant or tumor cells before nucleic acid extraction. This receptor was obtained from a person aged 65 to 79 with lung adenocarcinoma. Sequenced material: FFPE minimally invasive lung adenocarcinoma tissue.

CDR3 DNA sequence: TGTGCCAGCAGCTTAACTCAAGGGGGGATTTTAAACACCATATATTTT. It specifies CASSLTQGGILNTIYF. The chain links TRBV7-9 to TRBJ1-3, with D possibly matching TRBD1 (6 bases). The CDR3 is 16 residues long. Trimming removed 2 bases from V and 6 bases from J, with 17 bases in between. Germline CDR1 is SEHNR and CDR2 is FQNEAQ (reference sequence).